Below are 22 T cell receptor beta chains sequenced from a single sample in a study of early T cells in non-severe SARS-CoV-2 infection. From the 5' RACE reads, TCRdb called clonotypes with MiXCR, one entry per CDR3 protein. The data show some 60,000 distinct CDR3 sequences, 7.7% seen once. Sequenced: whole blood. The source is an adult who was a healthcare worker with PCR-confirmed SARS-CoV-2 infection or an uninfected control (not recorded which).

This clonotype was counted only a few times. J is TRBJ2-3 and V is TRBV27, with D possibly being TRBD2 (6 bases). This CDR3 contains 16 residues. The V end lost 7 bases, the J end lost 2 bases, and 19 bases lay between the germline ends. The V gene's germline CDR1 is MNHEY and CDR2 SMNVEV (reference sequence). CDR3 region: CASNRGQGGSTDTQYF. The CDR3 nucleotides read TGTGCCAGCAATAGAGGGCAGGGAGGATCCACAGATACGCAGTATTTT.

This clonotype was detected ten times or more. V gene TRBV3-1 combines with J gene TRBJ2-1, with 10 bases lining up with TRBD2. CDR1 and CDR2 from the germline V gene are LGHDT and YNNKEL (reference sequence). The CDR3 sequence is 13 residues long. V lost 4 bases and J lost 8; bases outside the gene matches: 2. CDR3 in DNA: TGTGCCAGCAGCCGGACTAGCGGTTATGAGCAGTTCTTC. It is translated as CASSRTSGYEQFF.

This clonotype was detected only a few times. The gene calls are TRBV28 and TRBJ2-7; D possibly corresponds to TRBD2 (5 bases). V dropped 7 bases and J dropped 7 bases, with 17 bases sitting between them. Germline V gene lookup returns CDR1 MDHEN and CDR2 SYDVKM. The CDR3 extends over 13 amino acids. CDR3 bases: TGTGCCAGCAATAAGGGAGCGGAGAGAGAGCAGTACTTC. Its protein product is CASNKGAEREQYF.

This clonotype showed up many times. V usage is TRBV4-1 and J usage is TRBJ2-1; D remains ambiguous. Between the trimmed V and J ends, which lost 6 bases and 0 bases, there was a span of 15 bases. Germline loops: CDR1 MGHRA, CDR2 YSYEKL. This CDR3 region has 16 residues. CDR3 in amino acids: CASSPLDVSSYNEQFF. The CDR3 DNA sequence: TGCGCCAGCAGTCCTTTGGACGTAAGCTCCTACAATGAGCAGTTCTTC.

At least ten counts were recorded for this clonotype. The chain has TRBV30 and TRBJ2-3; 8 nucleotides agree with TRBD2. V dropped 0 bases and J dropped 3; count of bases not matched to a gene: 8. This CDR3 is built from 16 residues. Germline V gene lookup returns CDR1 GTSNPN and CDR2 SVGIG (reference sequence). CDR3 in DNA: TGTGCCTGGAGTGTACTCGGGAGGGGGGAAACAGATACGCAGTATTTT. As protein: CAWSVLGRGETDTQYF.

This clonotype came up a few times. The chain carries TRBV5-4 and TRBJ2-2; a weak D match, TRBD1 (6 bases). CDR3 length equals 15 residues. Per the germline V gene, CDR1 is SGHNT and CDR2 is YYREEE (reference sequence). Trimming pared 4 bases from V and 2 bases from J, leaving 12 bases between. CDR3 in DNA: TGTGCCAGCAGCCCTAGGGGGATCAACACCGGGGAGCTGTTTTTT. Its translation: CASSPRGINTGELFF.

This clonotype was detected many times. The chain joins TRBV7-8 to TRBJ2-3, with D possibly being TRBD2 (6 bases). The CDR3 spans 13 residues. The germline CDR1 and CDR2 sequences are SGHVS and FQNEAQ. V gave up 5 bases and J gave up 10 bases, with 16 bases separating them. In DNA form, the CDR3 reads TGTGCCAGCAGCCCAGGAGAGGTAGCGGCGCAGTATTTT. Translation: CASSPGEVAAQYF. The whole variable domain, filled in from reference TRBV7-8 and TRBJ2-3, reads GAGVSQSPRYKVAKRGQDVALRCDPISGHVSLFWYQQALGQGPEFLTYFQNEAQLDKSGLPSDRFFAERPEGSVSTLKIQRTQQEDSAVYLCASSPGEVAAQYFGPGTRLTVL.

This clonotype was seen at least ten times. The chain employs TRBV20-1 and TRBJ2-3; 14 bases agree with TRBD2. This CDR3 is built from 14 residues. The germline CDR1 and CDR2 sequences are DFQATT and SNEGSKA (reference sequence). V was pared by 6 bases and J by 4 bases, with 3 bases of the junction left unmatched. The CDR3 coding sequence is TGCAGTGCCGCGGGACTAGCGGGAGCAGATACGCAGTATTTT. Residues: CSAAGLAGADTQYF.

The gene calls are TRBV29-1 and TRBJ2-5, with D possibly matching TRBD2 (6 bases). Germline V gives CDR1 SQVTM, CDR2 ANQGSEA. With 7 bases removed from V and 5 bases from J, the gap between germline ends came to 17 bases. The CDR3 is made up of 13 amino acids. The chain's CDR3 is CSAYSGSGETQYF. CDR3 DNA: TGCAGCGCTTACTCCGGGAGTGGGGAGACCCAGTACTTC.

This clonotype was counted only a few times. The J gene is TRBJ1-2, the V gene TRBV5-5; D possibly corresponds to TRBD1 (6 bases). Germline V gene data show CDR1 as SGHKS and CDR2 as YYEKEE (reference sequence). The CDR3 consists of 15 residues. Trimming cost V 1 base and J 4 bases, with 14 bases left between them. Written as DNA, the CDR3 is TGTGCCAGCAGCTTGAGTACCCAGGGGCCCTATGGCTACACCTTC. Translated, it gives CASSLSTQGPYGYTF.

This clonotype was observed at least ten times. The chain carries TRBV29-1 and TRBJ2-7; unclear D gene. Germline V gene sequence: CDR1 SQVTM, CDR2 ANQGSEA. V was pared by 4 bases and J by 6 bases, with 10 bases between. The length of the CDR3 is 11 residues. The CDR3 region has the DNA TGCAGCGTTGGCTTCGAGGTCGAGCAGTACTTC. Translation gives CSVGFEVEQYF.

At least ten counts were recorded for this clonotype. The chain has TRBV18 and TRBJ1-1; 10 positions agree with TRBD1. V lost 2 bases to trimming and J lost 7 bases; unmatched junction nucleotides: 7. CDR1 KGHSH and CDR2 LQKENI come from the germline V gene. This CDR3 comprises 15 residues. CDR3 region: CASSPMGTGDDEAFF. CDR3 coding DNA: TGTGCCAGCTCACCAATGGGGACAGGGGACGATGAAGCTTTCTTT.

In its sample, this clonotype was seen a few times. The J gene is TRBJ2-7, the V gene TRBV5-6; 12 bases map to TRBD2. The CDR3 covers 15 residues. V was clipped by 3 bases and J by 3 bases; unmatched bases: 4. Germline loops: CDR1 SGHDT, CDR2 YYEEEE. The CDR3 nucleotides are TGTGCCAGCAGCTGGGGGACTAGCGGGTTCTACGAGCAGTACTTC. Translation: CASSWGTSGFYEQYF.

V usage is TRBV27 and J usage is TRBJ1-1; 7 nucleotides agree with TRBD1. Trimming took 3 bases from V and 3 from J; bases not matched to a gene: 7. The CDR3 is 15 amino acids. The germline CDR1 and CDR2 sequences are MNHEY and SMNVEV (reference sequence). The CDR3 reads CASSFWTGSYTEAFF. The CDR3 region has the DNA TGTGCCAGCAGTTTCTGGACAGGTTCGTACACTGAAGCTTTCTTT.

V gene TRBV6-5 combines with J gene TRBJ2-7; D not resolved. The CDR3 loop spans 13 amino acids. The V and J ends lost 0 bases and 3 bases respectively, with 6 bases between them. The V gene's germline CDR1 is MNHEY and CDR2 SVGAGI. The CDR3 reads CASSYSADYEQYF. The DNA of the CDR3 is TGTGCCAGCAGTTACTCGGCTGACTACGAGCAGTACTTC.

The V gene is TRBV18, the J gene TRBJ2-7; D is undetermined. The germline V and J ends were trimmed by 3 bases and 3 bases, with 15 bases remaining between them. Germline V gives CDR1 KGHSH, CDR2 LQKENI. The CDR3 spans 15 residues. The DNA for the CDR3 is TGTGCCAGCTCACCGTCGGCGGACCCCCTCTACGAGCAGTACTTC. Its protein product is CASSPSADPLYEQYF.

This clonotype was observed a handful of times. CDR3 DNA sequence: TGCAGCGCGGGGAGATTGGGGGCGGCTGAAGCTTTCTTT. Translated: CSAGRLGAAEAFF. The V gene is TRBV20-1, the J gene TRBJ1-1; TRBD1 is a possible D gene (6 bases). CDR1 and CDR2 (germline): DFQATT, SNEGSKA (reference sequence). This CDR3 region has 13 residues.

The V and J genes are TRBV3-1 and TRBJ2-5; TRBD2 matches at 7 bases. Unmatched junction bases numbered 4, after V lost 0 bases and J lost 3 bases. The CDR3 has 15 amino acids. CDR1 and CDR2 (germline): LGHDT, YNNKEL (reference sequence). The CDR3 is CASSQEGLAEETQYF. The DNA for the CDR3 is TGTGCCAGCAGCCAAGAGGGGCTAGCGGAAGAGACCCAGTACTTC.

The chain links TRBV7-9 to TRBJ1-4, with 10 bases that match TRBD1. This CDR3 is 15 amino acids long. Germline V gene data show CDR1 as SEHNR and CDR2 as FQNEAQ (reference sequence). The trim removed 3 bases at V and 10 bases at J, leaving 8 bases unmatched. DNA of the CDR3: TGTGCCAGCAGCTTGGGGACAGGGGACTACCCAAAACTGTTTTTT. Its protein product is CASSLGTGDYPKLFF.

The chain employs TRBV3-1 and TRBJ2-1, with 7 bases matching TRBD1. J gave up 7 bases and V 0 bases, and 9 bases lay outside the gene matches. Germline V gives CDR1 LGHDT, CDR2 YNNKEL (reference sequence). This CDR3 is 16 amino acids long. The CDR3 DNA reads TGTGCCAGCAGCCAAGATTCCTGGCAGGGGGTTAATGAGCAGTTCTTC. Translating it yields CASSQDSWQGVNEQFF.

The chain recombines TRBV12-3 or TRBV12-4 with TRBJ1-1; D is ambiguous. Trimming shortened V by 6 bases and J by 4 bases, and 9 bases separated the two germline ends. CDR3 length equals 12 residues. The CDR3 loop reads CASSPRSTEAFF. CDR3 DNA sequence: TGTGCCAGCAGCCCCAGGAGCACTGAAGCTTTCTTT.

This clonotype was seen many times. V gene TRBV7-6 combines with J gene TRBJ1-2; D is possibly TRBD1 (6 bases). CDR3 size: 13 residues. V was clipped by 0 bases and J by 4 bases, with 6 bases between them. Germline values: CDR1 SGHVS, CDR2 FNYEAQ. In DNA, the CDR3 is TGTGCCAGCAGCTTAGCGGACAGCTATGGCTACACCTTC. This encodes CASSLADSYGYTF. Combining the CDR3 with reference TRBV7-6 and TRBJ1-2 gives the whole variable domain GAGVSQSPRYKVTKRGQDVALRCDPISGHVSLYWYRQALGQGPEFLTYFNYEAQQDKSGLPNDRFSAERPEGSISTLTIQRTEQRDSAMYRCASSLADSYGYTFGSGTRLTVV.